The TCR beta chain under discussion was sequenced for a study of regulatory T cells in long-lasting Graves disease. The CDR3 extends over 15 amino acids. Germline CDR1 and CDR2: SGDLS and YYNGEE. With V trimmed by 0 bases and J by 4 bases, 3 bases remained unmatched. This clonotype turned up a few times. What it recognizes is unknown. The TCR beta library used iRepertoire HTBI primers with Arm-PCR amplification of CDR3. In the original analysis: Throughout the samples, researchers identified roughly 60 TRBV and approximately 15 TRBJ segments. MiXCR, applied by TCRdb to the multiplex PCR reads, yields one record per CDR3 protein. These V and J calls derive from TCRdb rather than the authors' analysis. Here the sample spans around 330,000 distinct CDR3 sequences, 15% to 20% being singletons. The time point here: newly diagnosed GD, antithyroid drugs for less than 3 months. Researchers made the TCR library from RNA that was extracted from PBMCs.

Study-wide results and caveats: Newly diagnosed patients shared 850 to 1,000 public clonotypes; persistent patients shared some 2,700. Among samples with persistent disease, TRBV28, TRBJ1-2 and TRBJ2-5 were favored.

V usage is TRBV9 and J usage is TRBJ2-3; 9 nucleotides agree with TRBD1. The clonotype originates from a female donor with Graves disease. The material was peripheral blood mononuclear cells (PBMCs), obtained at new diagnosis, from a patient treated with antithyroid drugs. The CDR3 protein is CASSVDRTGADTQYF. The CDR3 nucleotides are TGTGCCAGCAGCGTAGATAGGACAGGGGCAGATACGCAGTATTTT.